This T cell receptor (beta chain) appears in the sequencing data of a study of PD-1 blockade in classical Hodgkin lymphoma. Study-wide points: Lower baseline TCR diversity was reported for newly diagnosed patients than for healthy donors.

Here immunoSEQ multiplex PCR was the method, and the copy in TCRdb shows in-frame clones only, minus some. This table holds roughly 20,000 clones, roughly three quarters found once. The time point denotes: cycle 4 day 1 (C4D1), after 5 to 7 weeks of nivolumab. Relapses following autologous stem cell transplantation were seen in all patients, with brentuximab vedotin exposure varying. Magnetic negative selection served to purify CD4+ T cells out of PBMCs that had been thawed. The length of the CDR3 is 11 residues. The V and J ends lost 8 bases and 9 bases, in that order; junction bases with no gene match: 5. Germline CDR1 reads SQVTM; CDR2 reads ANQGSEA. Note on this clone: Its antigen remains unknown.

The TCR originated in a human donor with classical Hodgkin lymphoma. The J gene is TRBJ2-1, the V gene TRBV29-1, with 9 bases aligning to TRBD2. The input for sequencing was CD4+ T cells from blood, taken before the fourth cycle of nivolumab. The DNA for the CDR3 is TGCAGCACAGGGACTAGCATTGAGCAGTTCTTC. Translated, it gives CSTGTSIEQFF.